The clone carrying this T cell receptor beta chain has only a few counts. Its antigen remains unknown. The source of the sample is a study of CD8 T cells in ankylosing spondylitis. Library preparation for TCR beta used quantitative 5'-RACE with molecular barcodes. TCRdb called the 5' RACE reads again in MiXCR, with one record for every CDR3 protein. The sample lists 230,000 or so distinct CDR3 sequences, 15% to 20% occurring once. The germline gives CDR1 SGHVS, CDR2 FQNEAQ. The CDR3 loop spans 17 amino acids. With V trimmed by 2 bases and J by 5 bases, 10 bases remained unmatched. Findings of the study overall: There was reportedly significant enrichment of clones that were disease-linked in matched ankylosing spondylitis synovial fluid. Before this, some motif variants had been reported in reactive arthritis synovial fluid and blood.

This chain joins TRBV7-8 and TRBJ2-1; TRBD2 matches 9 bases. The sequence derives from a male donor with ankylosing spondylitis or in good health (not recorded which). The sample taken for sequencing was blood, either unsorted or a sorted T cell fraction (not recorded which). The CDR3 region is CASSLLGREGRDNEQFF. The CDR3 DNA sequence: TGTGCCAGCAGCTTACTGGGGCGGGAGGGCCGCGACAATGAGCAGTTCTTC.